These 21 T cell receptor beta chains were all obtained from the same sample, sequenced in a study of blood T cells in healthy people across ages. Sample-barcoded 5' priming and a J-beta primer mix drove a second PCR of 7 to 11 cycles. TCRdb used MiXCR to reprocess the 5' RACE reads, holding one entry per CDR3 protein. The data show 1.2 million to 1.5 million distinct CDR3 sequences, with approximately 63% seen just once and approximately 7% held by the top ten. Sequencing was performed on blood. The receptors here all came from a young man in good health.

This clonotype came up once. V gene TRBV6-2 or TRBV6-3 combines with J gene TRBJ2-7; 7 positions agree with TRBD1. J was trimmed by 3 bases and V by 2 bases; bases with no gene match: 4. Germline V lookup: CDR1 MNHEY, CDR2 SVGEGT. The CDR3 has 14 amino acids. In nucleotides, the CDR3 is TGTGCCAGCAGTTACGAGCAGGGGGACTACGAGCAGTACTTC. Translating it yields CASSYEQGDYEQYF.

The chain is built from TRBV4-1 and TRBJ1-5; possibly TRBD1 for D (6 bases). Between the trimmed V and J ends, which lost 0 bases and 7 bases, there was a span of 13 bases. Germline V CDR1 and CDR2: MGHRA, YSYEKL. The length of the CDR3 is 15 residues. The CDR3 coding sequence is TGCGCCAGCAGCCAAGATAGCGGGGGGGCGCAGCCCCAGCATTTT. The encoded protein is CASSQDSGGAQPQHF.

This clonotype was seen a handful of times. The CDR3 DNA is TGTGCCCGAGCGGCCGCGAACACCGGGGAGCTGTTTTTT. Translated, it gives CARAAANTGELFF. The chain combines TRBV7-9 with TRBJ2-2, with D maybe TRBD2 (5 bases). V was cut by 11 bases and J by 0 bases, with 10 bases left in between. CDR3 size: 13 residues. Germline-derived CDR1 and CDR2 are SEHNR and FQNEAQ (reference sequence). The whole variable domain, filled in from reference TRBV7-9 and TRBJ2-2, reads DTGVSQNPRHKITKRGQNVTFRCDPISEHNRLYWYRQTLGQGPEFLTYFQNEAQLEKSRLLSDRFSAERPKGSFSTLEIQRTEQGDSAMYLCARAAANTGELFFGEGSRLTVL.

The DNA for the CDR3 is TGTGCCAGCAGCCCGACATGGACCTTGTACAATGAGCAGTTCTTC. It yields the protein CASSPTWTLYNEQFF. The rearrangement uses TRBV6-6 and TRBJ2-1; D gene uncertain. Trimming took 6 bases from V and 4 from J, leaving 16 bases between them. The CDR3 covers 15 residues. Germline V gene data show CDR1 as MNHNY and CDR2 as SVGAGI (reference sequence).

The chain joins TRBV6-1 to TRBJ2-3; D not resolved. Trimming pared 5 bases from V and 2 bases from J, leaving 11 bases between. The germline CDR1 and CDR2 sequences are MNHNS and SASEGT. The CDR3 length is 14 residues. DNA of the CDR3: TGTGCCAGCAGTCCCAGTTGGAACACAGATACGCAGTATTTT. Protein product: CASSPSWNTDTQYF.

This clonotype was counted between two and nine times. The CDR3 spells CASSPWGSGRTNEKLFF. For the CDR3, the DNA is TGCGCCAGCAGCCCCTGGGGTTCGGGACGGACTAATGAAAAACTGTTTTTT. J is TRBJ1-4 and V is TRBV4-3, with TRBD1 as a possible D gene (5 bases). From germline, CDR1 is LGHNA and CDR2 YSLEER. The CDR3 extends over 17 amino acids. Between the trimmed V and J ends, which lost 4 bases and 2 bases, there was a span of 17 bases.

V gene TRBV6-6 combines with J gene TRBJ2-1, with 7 bases aligning to TRBD1. CDR3 size: 15 residues. CDR1 and CDR2 from the germline V gene are MNHNY and SVGAGI (reference sequence). The V and J ends lost 5 bases and 1 base, in that order; junction bases with no gene match: 5. CDR3: CASSINRGSYNEQFF. The CDR3 bases are TGTGCCAGCAGTATAAACAGGGGATCCTACAATGAGCAGTTCTTC.

J is TRBJ2-7 and V is TRBV27, with a weak D call TRBD2 (5 bases). Germline-derived CDR1 and CDR2 are MNHEY and SMNVEV (reference sequence). CDR3 length: 13 amino acids. Trimming took off 6 bases at V and 1 base at J, with 10 bases between the two ends. CDR3 DNA sequence: TGTGCCAGCAGGCGAGCGGTTTCCTACGAGCAGTACTTC. Translating it yields CASRRAVSYEQYF.

This chain links TRBV7-2 with TRBJ1-2, with D possibly TRBD1 on 5 matching bases. CDR1 and CDR2 from the germline V gene are SGHTA and FQGNSA. The CDR3 consists of 15 residues. V lost 1 base and J lost 8, with 17 bases in between. The CDR3: CASSLVARVMGGYTF. The DNA for the CDR3 is TGTGCCAGCAGCTTAGTCGCCAGGGTGATGGGCGGCTACACCTTC.

The rearrangement uses TRBV7-2 and TRBJ1-6; TRBD1 matches 9 bases. The CDR3 consists of 15 residues. Germline V gene sequence: CDR1 SGHTA, CDR2 FQGNSA. V gave up 4 bases and J gave up 7 bases; unmatched junction bases: 5. The CDR3 DNA is TGTGCCAGCAGCTCCTGGACAGGGGTAAATTCACCCCTCCACTTT. Amino acids: CASSSWTGVNSPLHF.

The gene calls are TRBV10-1 and TRBJ2-5, with TRBD2 matching over 8 bases. Judging by the DNA end, TRBJ2-7 fits better; the J call may be wrong. The CDR3 has 16 residues. In germline, CDR1 is WNHNN, CDR2 SYGVQD (reference sequence). The CDR3 coding sequence is TGCGCCAGGCTCGCCTTGGGGGAGCGGGAGAGCTACGAGCAGTACTTC. Encoded protein: CARLALGERESYEQYF.

V and J are TRBV20-1 and TRBJ2-5; D might be TRBD2 (5 bases). The V gene's germline CDR1 is DFQATT and CDR2 SNEGSKA (reference sequence). The CDR3 runs to 14 residues. Trimming took off 3 bases at V and 11 bases at J, with 22 bases between the two ends. CDR3 bases: TGCAGTGCTAGTGTTGAACTAGTGGCCAATGAGCAGTACTTC. Its protein product is CSASVELVANEQYF.

Worth noting for this clonotype: Relative to the germline gene, one junction end is altered; a read error may explain this. This sequence joins TRBV12-3 or TRBV12-4 and TRBJ2-5; 8 nucleotides line up with TRBD2. CDR3 length: 17 residues. Written as DNA, the CDR3 is TGTGCCAGCAGCACCCCTTCTTCCGGGGGGGCGCAAGAGTCCCAGTACTTC. It translates to CASSTPSSGGAQESQYF.

This sequence joins TRBV11-2 and TRBJ1-6, with D unresolved. Germline V gene sequence: CDR1 SGHAT, CDR2 FQNNGV. CDR3 length: 14 amino acids. Trimming stripped 2 bases from V and 7 bases from J, with 9 bases between. The CDR3 coding sequence is TGTGCCAGCAGCTTAAGGCCTCGGAATTCACCCCTCCACTTT. It codes for CASSLRPRNSPLHF.

The chain links TRBV30 to TRBJ2-1, with D unresolved. The CDR3 is 14 residues long. Germline V gives CDR1 GTSNPN, CDR2 SVGIG (reference sequence). V was cut by 0 bases and J by 5 bases, with 11 bases left in between. Here the CDR3 DNA reads TGTGCCTGGAGTGTCGGGCTCTTCCACAATGAGCAGTTCTTC. This gives the protein CAWSVGLFHNEQFF.

This clonotype was picked up one time. The chain uses TRBV7-2 and TRBJ2-7, with TRBD2 as a possible D gene (7 bases). Trimming left V 2 bases short and J 4 bases short, with 15 bases between. Germline CDR1 reads SGHTA; CDR2 reads FQGNSA. The CDR3 has 15 amino acids. For the CDR3, the DNA is TGTGCCAGCAGCTTATATGCGGGGGCGAGATACGAGCAGTACTTC. It specifies CASSLYAGARYEQYF.

V usage is TRBV3-1 and J usage is TRBJ2-1, with 9 bases aligning to TRBD2. Trimming cost V 4 bases and J 7 bases; bases outside gene matches: 11. Germline V gene lookup returns CDR1 LGHDT and CDR2 YNNKEL (reference sequence). The CDR3 loop spans 16 amino acids. The CDR3, as DNA: TGTGCCAGCAGCCCCCTTACTCGACTAGCGGATAATGAGCAGTTCTTC. Translated: CASSPLTRLADNEQFF.

The DNA of the CDR3 is TGTGCCAGCAGCCAATCTGGCCAGGGAGTAGGAGAGACCCAGTACTTC. This encodes CASSQSGQGVGETQYF. The rearrangement links TRBV14 to TRBJ2-5; D may match TRBD1 or TRBD2 (5 bases each). V dropped 2 bases and J dropped 4 bases, with 17 bases sitting between them. Looked up from germline, CDR1 is SGHDN and CDR2 is FVKESK. This CDR3 comprises 16 residues.

Turning to this clonotype: Given a much more abundant clone one base away, this may be a read error. This rearrangement joins TRBV4-1 to TRBJ2-7; D is possibly TRBD2 (5 bases). This CDR3 comprises 12 residues. Per germline, CDR1 MGHRA and CDR2 YSYEKL. The V end was cut by 1 base, the J end by 7 bases, with 8 bases between. The CDR3 region is CASSQGESEQYF. The CDR3, as DNA: TGCGCCAGCAGCCAAGGGGAGAGTGAGCAGTACTTC.

This clonotype appeared a few times. The gene calls are TRBV6-2 or TRBV6-3 and TRBJ1-5; possible D gene TRBD1, 6 bases. Germline V lookup: CDR1 MNHEY, CDR2 SVGEGT. The CDR3 has 15 residues. Trimming removed 1 base from V and 1 base from J, with 8 bases in between. For the CDR3, the DNA is TGTGCCAGCAGTTACTTAGGACAGAGCAATCAGCCCCAGCATTTT. This sequence encodes CASSYLGQSNQPQHF.

This clonotype was seen a few times. The V call is TRBV7-2, the J call TRBJ1-6; possible D gene TRBD1, 5 bases. Germline V gene lookup returns CDR1 SGHTA and CDR2 FQGNSA. The CDR3 covers 15 residues. V shed 7 bases and J shed 6 bases, with 16 bases lying between them. The CDR3: CASTTLAGFNSPLHF. The DNA of the CDR3 is TGTGCCAGCACCACCTTGGCAGGGTTTAATTCACCCCTCCACTTT.